This TCR beta chain was retrieved from a study of T cell responses to AZD1222 COVID-19 vaccine. Findings and caveats of the study: Two doses of AZD1222 preceded a rise in Spike-specific TCR breadth and depth. Variant regions that are unmutated are reportedly the target of nearly half of spike-specific TCRs. At baseline, just 5 or 6 AZD1222 recipients tested seropositive.

Per the germline V gene, CDR1 is MNHEY and CDR2 is SMNVEV (reference sequence). Trimming cost V 10 bases and J 2 bases, with 20 bases left between them. The CDR3 contains 15 residues. To note about this clone: Antigen unknown.

Data came from immunoSEQ multiplex PCR; TCRdb stores just in-frame clones and leaves some out. This sample carries about 130,000 clones, 90% to 95% of them seen once, and the ten largest clones take about 1.5%. The sample here was peripheral blood, taken on day 0 of AZD1222 vaccination. This sequence joins TRBV27 and TRBJ1-1; D gene unclear. The TCR comes from an adult in good health. The CDR3, as DNA: TGTGCCACCGCGACCGGGTCCACAAAAAACACTGAAGCTTTCTTT. Its protein is CATATGSTKNTEAFF.